Listed below are T cell receptor beta chains from one sample, sequenced in a study of OX40 agonist ivuxolimab in advanced cancers. Profiling relied on immunoSEQ multiplex PCR, and the TCRdb table lists in-frame clones only, not all of them. The sample has 55,000 to 75,000 clones, roughly nine tenths seen once; the top ten hold around 2.3%. This specimen consisted of CD4+ or CD8+ T cells sorted from blood, obtained in a trial of the OX40 agonist ivuxolimab. These receptors were taken from an adult with an advanced solid tumor such as melanoma, head and neck, liver or kidney cancer. CDR3s include the opening cysteine and the closing phenylalanine or tryptophan. D genes are given only for firm matches. Where a row states a size, it is once, few, many or the class of an expanded clone; other rows omit it.

v_call: TRBV5-1
d_call: TRBD2
j_call: TRBJ2-1
clone_size: once
cdr3_nt: TGCGCCAGCAGCTTGAGACTAGCGGCCAATGAGCAGTTCTTC
cdr3_aa: CASSLRLAANEQFF

v_call: TRBV28
d_call: NA
j_call: TRBJ1-3
clone_size: NA
cdr3_nt: TGTGCCAGCACCGACACGTTGGGCACCATATATTTT
cdr3_aa: CASTDTLGTIYF

v_call: TRBV18
d_call: NA
j_call: TRBJ1-3
clone_size: once
cdr3_nt: TGTGCCAGCTCACGGGATCGGGGAGTAACGGTGCGAGGAAACACCATATATTTT
cdr3_aa: CASSRDRGVTVRGNTIYF

v_call: TRBV10-2
d_call: TRBD1
j_call: TRBJ2-5
clone_size: NA
cdr3_nt: TGCGCCAGCAGTACAGGGGGCTCAGAGACCCAGTACTTC
cdr3_aa: CASSTGGSETQYF

v_call: TRBV10-3
d_call: NA
j_call: TRBJ1-3
clone_size: NA
cdr3_nt: TGTGCCATCAGGGCGACAGGAGGTAGCGGAAACACCATATATTTT
cdr3_aa: CAIRATGGSGNTIYF

v_call: TRBV27
d_call: TRBD2
j_call: TRBJ2-1
clone_size: NA
cdr3_nt: TGTGCCAGCAGAACTTCGGCACCTGGGGCTAGCGGGAACCCTTACAATGAGCAGTTCTTC
cdr3_aa: CASRTSAPGASGNPYNEQFF

v_call: TRBV30
d_call: NA
j_call: TRBJ2-5
clone_size: NA
cdr3_nt: TGTGCCTGGAGTGTGGGACATCAAGAGACCCAGTACTTC
cdr3_aa: CAWSVGHQETQYF

v_call: TRBV18
d_call: TRBD1
j_call: TRBJ1-1
clone_size: NA
cdr3_nt: TGTGCCAGCTCACCACCCGCTGGACAGGGGAACACTGAAGCTTTCTTT
cdr3_aa: CASSPPAGQGNTEAFF

v_call: TRBV11-3
d_call: NA
j_call: TRBJ1-1
clone_size: NA
cdr3_nt: TGTGCCAGCAGCTTATCTCTGGGGGGCACTGAAGCTTTCTTT
cdr3_aa: CASSLSLGGTEAFF

v_call: TRBV4-3
d_call: NA
j_call: TRBJ2-2
clone_size: once
cdr3_nt: TGCGCCAGCAGCCAAGTAGGGAATCCCGGGGAGCTGTTTTTT
cdr3_aa: CASSQVGNPGELFF

v_call: TRBV29-1
d_call: TRBD2
j_call: TRBJ2-2
clone_size: NA
cdr3_nt: TGCAGCGTGAGAGCGGGGGGCTCGAACACCGGGGAGCTGTTTTTT
cdr3_aa: CSVRAGGSNTGELFF

v_call: TRBV29-1
d_call: NA
j_call: TRBJ2-3
clone_size: NA
cdr3_nt: TGCAGCGTTTTAACTAGCCGAGTCACAGATACGCAGTATTTT
cdr3_aa: CSVLTSRVTDTQYF

v_call: TRBV6-5
d_call: NA
j_call: TRBJ2-7
clone_size: NA
cdr3_nt: TGTGCCAGCAGTTACGGACAGAACGAGCAGTACTTC
cdr3_aa: CASSYGQNEQYF

v_call: TRBV5-6
d_call: NA
j_call: TRBJ2-3
clone_size: NA
cdr3_nt: TGTGCCAGCAGCGGAGGGGCGGGGTGGGGCACAGATACGCAGTATTTT
cdr3_aa: CASSGGAGWGTDTQYF

v_call: TRBV11-2
d_call: NA
j_call: TRBJ2-1
clone_size: NA
cdr3_nt: TGTGCCAGCAGCTTATTATCGACACCCCTCAGGGAGCAGTTCTTC
cdr3_aa: CASSLLSTPLREQFF

v_call: TRBV5-4
d_call: TRBD1
j_call: TRBJ2-7
clone_size: NA
cdr3_nt: TGTGCCAGCAGCTGGGACAGGGGCTTCTCCTACGAGCAGTACTTC
cdr3_aa: CASSWDRGFSYEQYF

v_call: TRBV5-6
d_call: NA
j_call: TRBJ2-1
clone_size: NA
cdr3_nt: TGTGCCAGCAGCTTGATCGGCCCCAACAGTGAGCAGTTCTTC
cdr3_aa: CASSLIGPNSEQFF

v_call: TRBV28
d_call: NA
j_call: TRBJ2-5
clone_size: NA
cdr3_nt: TGTGCCAGCAGAGGGAGGCGAGAGACCCAGTACTTC
cdr3_aa: CASRGRRETQYF

v_call: TRBV6-1
d_call: NA
j_call: TRBJ1-5
clone_size: NA
cdr3_nt: TGTGCCAGCAGTGAAGGTGTTATAGGTAATCAGCCCCAGCATTTT
cdr3_aa: CASSEGVIGNQPQHF

v_call: TRBV7-8
d_call: NA
j_call: TRBJ1-1
clone_size: few
cdr3_nt: TGTGCCAGCAGCCCGGGGGGGGTGAACACTGAAGCTTTCTTT
cdr3_aa: CASSPGGVNTEAFF

v_call: TRBV10-3
d_call: NA
j_call: TRBJ2-1
clone_size: NA
cdr3_nt: TGTGCCATCAGTTCAGAAGCCAATGAGCAGTTCTTC
cdr3_aa: CAISSEANEQFF

v_call: TRBV7-2
d_call: NA
j_call: TRBJ2-5
clone_size: NA
cdr3_nt: TGTGCCAGCCACTTTGCTGCAGGAAGTCTAGAGACCCAGTACTTC
cdr3_aa: CASHFAAGSLETQYF

v_call: TRBV30
d_call: NA
j_call: TRBJ1-1
clone_size: once
cdr3_nt: TGTGCCTGGAGTGTTAGGCGGCCGAACACTGAAGCTTTCTTT
cdr3_aa: CAWSVRRPNTEAFF

v_call: TRBV28
d_call: NA
j_call: TRBJ2-3
clone_size: NA
cdr3_nt: TGTGCCAGCTTCGGACTGCGAAACGTGGGTACGCAGTATTTT
cdr3_aa: CASFGLRNVGTQYF

v_call: TRBV5-4
d_call: TRBD1
j_call: TRBJ2-5
clone_size: once
cdr3_nt: TGTGCCAGCAGCTTGGACAGGGGGGACCAAGAGACCCAGTACTTC
cdr3_aa: CASSLDRGDQETQYF

v_call: TRBV11-3
d_call: TRBD1
j_call: TRBJ2-5
clone_size: NA
cdr3_nt: TGTGCCAGCAGCCGACAGGGGGCCGAGACCCAGTACTTC
cdr3_aa: CASSRQGAETQYF

v_call: TRBV19
d_call: NA
j_call: TRBJ2-1
clone_size: few
cdr3_nt: TGTGCCAGTAGTATTGGAACTGGCTTACCGCAGTTCTTC
cdr3_aa: CASSIGTGLPQFF

v_call: TRBV28
d_call: NA
j_call: TRBJ1-5
clone_size: NA
cdr3_nt: TGTGCCAGCAGTTTAGAAACAGGGCTCCAGCATTTT
cdr3_aa: CASSLETGLQHF

v_call: TRBV4-1
d_call: NA
j_call: TRBJ2-2
clone_size: NA
cdr3_nt: TGCGCCAGCAGCCAAGAGCCCATAGGGCGGGAGAACACCGGGGAGCTGTTTTTT
cdr3_aa: CASSQEPIGRENTGELFF

v_call: TRBV4-2
d_call: TRBD2
j_call: TRBJ2-1
clone_size: NA
cdr3_nt: TGTGCCAGCAGCCAAGATCTACGGGGGGGAGCCTACAATGAGCAGTTCTTC
cdr3_aa: CASSQDLRGGAYNEQFF

v_call: TRBV7-2
d_call: TRBD2
j_call: TRBJ2-3
clone_size: NA
cdr3_nt: TGTGCCAGCAGCTTTAGCGGGAGGCGATCTAGCACAGATACGCAGTATTTT
cdr3_aa: CASSFSGRRSSTDTQYF

v_call: TRBV5-4
d_call: TRBD1
j_call: TRBJ2-1
clone_size: NA
cdr3_nt: TGTGCCAGCAGCTTGGTGGGACAGATCAACAATGAGCAGTTCTTC
cdr3_aa: CASSLVGQINNEQFF

v_call: TRBV28
d_call: TRBD2
j_call: TRBJ2-7
clone_size: NA
cdr3_nt: TGTGCCAGCAGTGATAGCGGGAGGGCAGTCTACGAGCAGTACTTC
cdr3_aa: CASSDSGRAVYEQYF

v_call: TRBV5-6
d_call: TRBD2
j_call: TRBJ2-1
clone_size: NA
cdr3_nt: TGTGCCAGCAGCTTGGGACTAGCGGTTAATGAGCAGTTCTTC
cdr3_aa: CASSLGLAVNEQFF

v_call: TRBV5-5
d_call: NA
j_call: TRBJ2-1
clone_size: once
cdr3_nt: TGTGCCAGCAGCTTGTATGAGGGCAGTCGCAATGAGCAGTTCTTC
cdr3_aa: CASSLYEGSRNEQFF

v_call: TRBV6-5
d_call: TRBD1
j_call: TRBJ2-7
clone_size: NA
cdr3_nt: TGTGCCAGCAGCTGGGACCGGGACAGGGGGAACGAGCAGTACTTC
cdr3_aa: CASSWDRDRGNEQYF

v_call: TRBV2
d_call: TRBD1
j_call: TRBJ1-2
clone_size: NA
cdr3_nt: TGTGCCAGCAGTGAAAACTGGGGACAGCATATGGGCTACACCTTC
cdr3_aa: CASSENWGQHMGYTF

v_call: TRBV18
d_call: TRBD2
j_call: TRBJ2-7
clone_size: NA
cdr3_nt: TGTGCCAGCTCACGGGAGGGCGGGAGTGGATACGAGCAGTACTTC
cdr3_aa: CASSREGGSGYEQYF

v_call: TRBV5-1
d_call: TRBD1
j_call: TRBJ2-5
clone_size: once
cdr3_nt: TGCGCCAGCAGCTCCGGACAGGGCAGTGGAGAGACCCAGTACTTC
cdr3_aa: CASSSGQGSGETQYF

v_call: TRBV28
d_call: NA
j_call: TRBJ2-7
clone_size: NA
cdr3_nt: TGTGTCAGCAGTGGGGTTTCTCCCTACGAGCAGTACTTC
cdr3_aa: CVSSGVSPYEQYF

v_call: TRBV27
d_call: NA
j_call: TRBJ1-1
clone_size: NA
cdr3_nt: TGTGCCAGCAGTTTACAGTGGAGCGGGCGCACTGAAGCTTTCTTT
cdr3_aa: CASSLQWSGRTEAFF

v_call: TRBV7-9
d_call: NA
j_call: TRBJ1-4
clone_size: few
cdr3_nt: TGTGCCAGCAGCTTAGGATGGGAGGGGTCCGCAACTAATGAAAAACTGTTTTTT
cdr3_aa: CASSLGWEGSATNEKLFF

v_call: TRBV2
d_call: NA
j_call: TRBJ2-1
clone_size: NA
cdr3_nt: TGTGCCAGCAGCGAGGACAGCGATGAGCAGTTCTTC
cdr3_aa: CASSEDSDEQFF

v_call: TRBV5-1
d_call: NA
j_call: TRBJ2-1
clone_size: NA
cdr3_nt: TGCGCCAGCAGAACCCAAGCCTCTCACCCCTACAATGAGCAGTTCTTC
cdr3_aa: CASRTQASHPYNEQFF

v_call: TRBV28
d_call: NA
j_call: TRBJ1-1
clone_size: once
cdr3_nt: TGTGCCAGCAGCCGGCTCCTAGCTTTCTTT
cdr3_aa: CASSRLLAFF

v_call: TRBV5-1
d_call: TRBD1
j_call: TRBJ1-1
clone_size: NA
cdr3_nt: TGCGCCAGCAGCTGGGGGACAGGGATGAACACTGAAGCTTTCTTT
cdr3_aa: CASSWGTGMNTEAFF

v_call: TRBV28
d_call: TRBD1
j_call: TRBJ1-4
clone_size: NA
cdr3_nt: TGTGCCAGCAGCCTATCGACAGGGAAACTGTTTTTT
cdr3_aa: CASSLSTGKLFF

v_call: TRBV27
d_call: TRBD2
j_call: TRBJ2-1
clone_size: NA
cdr3_nt: TGTGCCAGCAGACTAAAAGGACTAGCGGGGGCGAGCTCCTACAATGAGCAGTTCTTC
cdr3_aa: CASRLKGLAGASSYNEQFF

v_call: TRBV11-3
d_call: NA
j_call: TRBJ2-7
clone_size: once
cdr3_nt: TGTGCCAGCAGCCGCCTTGGGCCCTCCTACGAGCAGTACTTC
cdr3_aa: CASSRLGPSYEQYF